A selection of T cell receptor beta chains follows, all from one sample in a study of blood T cell repertoires in COVID-19. Repertoires were generated with immunoSEQ multiplex PCR, while TCRdb's copy carries only in-frame clones and drops some. The sample records about 20,000 clones, 70% to 80% being singletons. The sample was peripheral blood. These receptors were obtained from an elderly man with acute or convalescent COVID-19. CDR3s include the opening cysteine and the closing phenylalanine or tryptophan. The D gene is left open where the match is weak. Expanded clones are given a class, and other clones once, few, many or no size at all.

j_gene: TRBJ1-5
v_gene: TRBV4-1
d_gene: -
abundance: -
CDR3nt: TGCGCCAGCAGACAGGGTAGCAATCAGCCCCAGCATTTT
CDR3aa: CASRQGSNQPQHF

j_gene: TRBJ2-7
v_gene: TRBV11-2
d_gene: -
abundance: once
CDR3nt: TGTGCCAGCAGCCGGAGCGAACCCTACGAGCAGTACTTC
CDR3aa: CASSRSEPYEQYF

j_gene: TRBJ2-1
v_gene: TRBV9
d_gene: TRBD1
abundance: -
CDR3nt: TGTGCCAGCAGCGTACAGGGGGATTACAATGAGCAGTTCTTC
CDR3aa: CASSVQGDYNEQFF

j_gene: TRBJ2-2
v_gene: TRBV18
d_gene: TRBD1
abundance: -
CDR3nt: TGTGCCAGCTCACCAACGGGACAGGGAGGCACCGGGGAGCTGTTTTTT
CDR3aa: CASSPTGQGGTGELFF

j_gene: TRBJ1-4
v_gene: TRBV27
d_gene: -
abundance: once
CDR3nt: TGTGCCAGCAGTTCCACTTTGGGGGGGGGAAATGAAAAACTGTTTTTT
CDR3aa: CASSSTLGGGNEKLFF

j_gene: TRBJ1-1
v_gene: TRBV9
d_gene: -
abundance: -
CDR3nt: TGTGCCAGCAGCGTGGACACCCGGAACACTGAAGCTTTCTTT
CDR3aa: CASSVDTRNTEAFF

j_gene: TRBJ1-2
v_gene: TRBV28
d_gene: -
abundance: -
CDR3nt: TGTGCCAGCAGTTCTCAAGGGGACTATAACTATGGCTACACCTTC
CDR3aa: CASSSQGDYNYGYTF

j_gene: TRBJ1-2
v_gene: TRBV7-2
d_gene: -
abundance: once
CDR3nt: TGTGCCAGCAGCTTAGTCGGTGGTTCGGTCCCCTCGGGTGGCTACACCTTC
CDR3aa: CASSLVGGSVPSGGYTF

j_gene: TRBJ2-1
v_gene: TRBV19
d_gene: TRBD2
abundance: -
CDR3nt: TGTGCCAGTAGTGCCCCCGGGACTAGCGGGAGAAATGAGCAGTTCTTC
CDR3aa: CASSAPGTSGRNEQFF

j_gene: TRBJ2-1
v_gene: TRBV18
d_gene: -
abundance: few
CDR3nt: TGTGCCAGCTCACCCCACGGACTATTGGGGGATGAGCAGTTCTTC
CDR3aa: CASSPHGLLGDEQFF

j_gene: TRBJ2-5
v_gene: TRBV7-2
d_gene: TRBD1
abundance: -
CDR3nt: TGTGCCAGCAGCGCAGGGGGCCTGGGGGAGACCCAGTACTTC
CDR3aa: CASSAGGLGETQYF

j_gene: TRBJ2-2
v_gene: TRBV7-2
d_gene: TRBD1
abundance: -
CDR3nt: TGTGCCAGCAGCTCGGGACAGTACACCGGGGAGCTGTTTTTT
CDR3aa: CASSSGQYTGELFF

j_gene: TRBJ1-2
v_gene: TRBV5-6
d_gene: -
abundance: once
CDR3nt: TGTGCCAGCAGCTTGGTCGGGGAGAACTATGGCTACACCTTC
CDR3aa: CASSLVGENYGYTF

j_gene: TRBJ2-3
v_gene: TRBV28
d_gene: TRBD2
abundance: -
CDR3nt: TGTGCCAGCAGTTTGAGCGGGGTAGGCGCAGATACGCAGTATTTT
CDR3aa: CASSLSGVGADTQYF

j_gene: TRBJ2-7
v_gene: TRBV18
d_gene: -
abundance: -
CDR3nt: TGTGCCAGCTCACCGGGCGGGTCTTACTACGAGCAGTACTTC
CDR3aa: CASSPGGSYYEQYF

j_gene: TRBJ1-6
v_gene: TRBV5-1
d_gene: TRBD1
abundance: few
CDR3nt: TGCGCCAGCAGCTGGATGGCGACAGGGGGTTCTAATTCACCCCTCCACTTT
CDR3aa: CASSWMATGGSNSPLHF

j_gene: TRBJ2-1
v_gene: TRBV3-1/TRBV3-2
d_gene: -
abundance: -
CDR3nt: TGTGCCAGCAGCCCGTGGGGGGATGGTGAGCAGTTCTTC
CDR3aa: CASSPWGDGEQFF

j_gene: TRBJ2-2
v_gene: TRBV27
d_gene: TRBD2
abundance: -
CDR3nt: TGTGCCAGCAGTCCTGGCCCTAGCGGGAGGGCCGGAGAAATCGGGGAGCTGTTTTTT
CDR3aa: CASSPGPSGRAGEIGELFF

j_gene: TRBJ1-5
v_gene: TRBV19
d_gene: TRBD1
abundance: -
CDR3nt: TGTGCCAGTAGTACCCAAAAGGACAGGGGGGGAAGCAATCAGCCCCAGCATTTT
CDR3aa: CASSTQKDRGGSNQPQHF

j_gene: TRBJ2-3
v_gene: TRBV5-4
d_gene: TRBD2
abundance: few
CDR3nt: TGTGCCAGCAGCTTGGCGGGAGGGACAGATACGCAGTATTTT
CDR3aa: CASSLAGGTDTQYF

j_gene: TRBJ2-3
v_gene: TRBV24-1
d_gene: -
abundance: -
CDR3nt: TGTGCCACCAGTGATTCCACATTGTATACGCAGTATTTT
CDR3aa: CATSDSTLYTQYF

j_gene: TRBJ1-1
v_gene: TRBV5-6
d_gene: -
abundance: -
CDR3nt: TGTGCCAGCAGCTTGGATCCGGTCTTGAAGAACACTGAAGCTTTCTTT
CDR3aa: CASSLDPVLKNTEAFF

j_gene: TRBJ1-1
v_gene: TRBV29-1
d_gene: -
abundance: -
CDR3nt: TGCAGCGTTGATAGCAGATACCGCGGCATGAACACTGAAGCTTTCTTT
CDR3aa: CSVDSRYRGMNTEAFF

j_gene: TRBJ1-2
v_gene: TRBV28
d_gene: -
abundance: -
CDR3nt: TGTGCCGCCATCACGGCAGGGGCCCATCGCTGGGACGGCTACACCTTC
CDR3aa: CAAITAGAHRWDGYTF

j_gene: TRBJ1-6
v_gene: TRBV19
d_gene: TRBD1
abundance: -
CDR3nt: TGTGCCAGTAGTAACCAGGGGGTAGGTAATTCACCCCTCCACTTT
CDR3aa: CASSNQGVGNSPLHF

j_gene: TRBJ2-7
v_gene: TRBV19
d_gene: -
abundance: -
CDR3nt: TGTGCCAGTAGTACAGGGGCCGAATACGAGCAGTACTTC
CDR3aa: CASSTGAEYEQYF

j_gene: TRBJ1-2
v_gene: TRBV5-1
d_gene: TRBD1
abundance: -
CDR3nt: TGCGCCAGCAGCTTGGGTGACAGGGGGCTTGATGGCTACACCTTC
CDR3aa: CASSLGDRGLDGYTF

j_gene: TRBJ1-1
v_gene: TRBV7-8
d_gene: -
abundance: -
CDR3nt: TGTGCCAGCAGCTTAGTGGCAGATGAAGCTTTCTTT
CDR3aa: CASSLVADEAFF

j_gene: TRBJ1-2
v_gene: TRBV30
d_gene: -
abundance: -
CDR3nt: TGTGCCTGGAGCCCAGGGGTGATTCGTGGCTACACCTTC
CDR3aa: CAWSPGVIRGYTF

j_gene: TRBJ2-7
v_gene: TRBV11-1
d_gene: TRBD2
abundance: -
CDR3nt: TGTGCCAGCAGCCTAACTAGCGGGAGTAAATACGAGCAGTACTTC
CDR3aa: CASSLTSGSKYEQYF

j_gene: TRBJ1-1
v_gene: TRBV12-5
d_gene: -
abundance: -
CDR3nt: TGTGCTAGTGGTTTGGGGACAGACAACACTGAAGCTTTCTTT
CDR3aa: CASGLGTDNTEAFF

j_gene: TRBJ2-7
v_gene: TRBV19
d_gene: TRBD2
abundance: few
CDR3nt: TGTGCCAGTAGTATAGATGGACTAGCAGTCTACGAGCAGTACTTC
CDR3aa: CASSIDGLAVYEQYF

j_gene: TRBJ2-1
v_gene: TRBV2
d_gene: -
abundance: -
CDR3nt: TGTGCCAGCAGTGATGGTGGGAGCTCCTACAATGAGCAGTTCTTC
CDR3aa: CASSDGGSSYNEQFF

j_gene: TRBJ2-1
v_gene: TRBV7-9
d_gene: -
abundance: -
CDR3nt: TGTGCCAGCAGCATCCTAGCGACAGAATACAATGAGCAGTTCTTC
CDR3aa: CASSILATEYNEQFF

j_gene: TRBJ2-7
v_gene: TRBV5-1
d_gene: TRBD1
abundance: -
CDR3nt: TGCGCCAGCAGCTTGGCCCGGGGACAGGCCGGCTACGAGCAGTACTTC
CDR3aa: CASSLARGQAGYEQYF

j_gene: TRBJ1-5
v_gene: TRBV14
d_gene: TRBD1
abundance: -
CDR3nt: TGTGCCAGCAGCCAACACTTACTGGACAGGGGGCCGAGCAATCAGCCCCAGCATTTT
CDR3aa: CASSQHLLDRGPSNQPQHF

j_gene: TRBJ2-3
v_gene: TRBV6-4
d_gene: TRBD1
abundance: -
CDR3nt: TGTGCCAGCAGTGCGGGACAGAATGCTCCGCAGTATTTT
CDR3aa: CASSAGQNAPQYF

j_gene: TRBJ2-3
v_gene: TRBV2
d_gene: -
abundance: -
CDR3nt: TGTGCCAGCAGTGAGAGACGGGGATCAGATACGCAGTATTTT
CDR3aa: CASSERRGSDTQYF

j_gene: TRBJ2-5
v_gene: TRBV5-8
d_gene: TRBD2
abundance: -
CDR3nt: TGTGCCAGCGGCAGCGGGAGGGCCGTAGAGACCCAGTACTTC
CDR3aa: CASGSGRAVETQYF

j_gene: TRBJ2-2
v_gene: TRBV6-2/TRBV6-3
d_gene: -
abundance: -
CDR3nt: TGTGCCAGCAGCCGCCGACAGAACACCGGGGAGCTGTTTTTT
CDR3aa: CASSRRQNTGELFF

j_gene: TRBJ1-2
v_gene: TRBV7-9
d_gene: -
abundance: -
CDR3nt: TGTGCCAGCAGCTTAGAAGTCGGTAGCGATGGCTACACCTTC
CDR3aa: CASSLEVGSDGYTF

j_gene: TRBJ1-2
v_gene: TRBV19
d_gene: -
abundance: -
CDR3nt: TGTGCCAGTAGTATAGACCGCTATGGCTACACCTTC
CDR3aa: CASSIDRYGYTF

j_gene: TRBJ1-3
v_gene: TRBV18
d_gene: -
abundance: -
CDR3nt: TGTGCCACGCAGGGGATCTCTGGAAACACCATATATTTT
CDR3aa: CATQGISGNTIYF

j_gene: TRBJ2-7
v_gene: TRBV14
d_gene: -
abundance: few
CDR3nt: TGTGCCAGCAGCTCTTTAGATTACTACGAGCAGTACTTC
CDR3aa: CASSSLDYYEQYF

j_gene: TRBJ1-4
v_gene: TRBV28
d_gene: -
abundance: -
CDR3nt: TGTGCCAGCAGGAGCAACAGGGCAACTAATGAAAAACTGTTTTTT
CDR3aa: CASRSNRATNEKLFF

j_gene: TRBJ2-1
v_gene: TRBV6-4
d_gene: -
abundance: -
CDR3nt: TGTGCCAGCAGTTCTCAGACGGGAAATGAACAGTTCTTC
CDR3aa: CASSSQTGNEQFF